The following is a T cell receptor (beta chain) sequence with its context. The entry originates in a study of identifying expanded T cells in peripheral blood. V was cut by 8 bases and J by 3 bases, with 11 bases left in between. This CDR3 is built from 13 residues. Sequenced by immunoSEQ multiplex PCR; TCRdb stores in-frame clones only, minus some. The sample includes 120,000 or so clones, around 84% of them seen just once. This TCR came from a person aged 18-70 years in good health. The chain recombines TRBV23-1 with TRBJ1-3; perhaps TRBD1 as D (5 bases). TRBV23-1 is classed as an ORF, of uncertain function. Input material: blood. The CDR3 DNA sequence: TGCGCCAGCTGGGGGGAAAGTGGAAACACCATATATTTT. This encodes CASWGESGNTIYF.